This TCR beta chain was recovered during a study of cytomegalovirus exposure and HLA in healthy donors. With respect to this clone: What it binds is unknown.

The CDR3 is 14 amino acids. V lost 0 bases and J lost 4, with 11 bases in between. Germline V gives CDR1 SGDLS, CDR2 YYNGEE. Findings and caveats of the study: Reports indicated that the classifier achieved high specificity and sensitivity in diagnosing cytomegalovirus status.

The PCR used 60 Vbeta and 13 Jbeta primers. The table came from immunoSEQ multiplex PCR; TCRdb's copy has only in-frame clones and leaves some out. In all, the sample yields some 150,000 clones. Sequences were obtained from PBMCs. This TCR was recovered from a woman aged 18-30 years in good health and CMV-seronegative. The chain is built from TRBV9 and TRBJ2-7, with TRBD2 as a possible D gene (6 bases). In DNA form, the CDR3 reads TGTGCCAGCAGCGTAGACGGGGGAGGATACGAGCAGTACTTC. Translated, it gives CASSVDGGGYEQYF.